The present T cell receptor (beta chain) was sequenced within a study of radiotherapy plus CTLA-4 blockade in lung cancer. The overall study: Patients showed objective responses in 18% of cases, and disease control was achieved by over 25%. Points from the study as a whole: After radiotherapy and ipilimumab, tumor-derived clones expanded in peripheral blood. The authors reported that early blood T cell clone dynamics, with interferon-beta, best predicted response.

To note about this clone: The target antigen is unknown.

Repertoires were generated with immunoSEQ multiplex PCR, while TCRdb's copy carries only in-frame clones and drops some. The sample consists of about 76,000 clones, 84% of them appearing once. Patients had chemo-refractory metastatic non-small-cell lung cancer and received focal radiation plus CTLA-4 blockade that used ipilimumab. The sample consisted of peripheral blood, taken from a patient treated with radiotherapy plus ipilimumab. This clonotype originated in a human donor with non-small cell lung cancer who had stable disease on radiotherapy plus ipilimumab.

The CDR3 sequence is CASSSPGRGATHYNEQFF. The CDR3 coding sequence is TGTGCCAGCAGCTCTCCGGGCCGGGGGGCTACACATTACAATGAGCAGTTCTTC. V gene TRBV7-2 combines with J gene TRBJ2-1; a weak D match, TRBD2 (7 bases). The germline gives CDR1 SGHTA, CDR2 FQGNSA. Trimming cost V 4 bases and J 4 bases, with 23 bases left between them. There are 18 residues in the CDR3.